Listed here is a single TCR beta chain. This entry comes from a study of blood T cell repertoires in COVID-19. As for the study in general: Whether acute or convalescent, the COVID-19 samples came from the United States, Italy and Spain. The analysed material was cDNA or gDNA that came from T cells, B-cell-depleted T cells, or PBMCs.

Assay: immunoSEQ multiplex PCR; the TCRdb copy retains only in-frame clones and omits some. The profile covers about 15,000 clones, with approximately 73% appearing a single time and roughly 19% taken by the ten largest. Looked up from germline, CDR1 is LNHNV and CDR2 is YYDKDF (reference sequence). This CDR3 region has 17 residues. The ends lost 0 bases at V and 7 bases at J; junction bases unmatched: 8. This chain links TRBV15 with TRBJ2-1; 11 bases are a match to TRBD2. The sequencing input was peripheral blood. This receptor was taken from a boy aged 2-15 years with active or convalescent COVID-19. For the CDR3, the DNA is TGTGCCACCAGCAGAGATTATTGGTCTAGCGGGGGGAATGAGCAGTTCTTC. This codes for CATSRDYWSSGGNEQFF.